This T cell receptor beta chain was captured by sequencing in a study of control samples from healthy donors and cancer patients. The V gene lost 2 bases and the J gene lost 6 bases, with 8 bases spanning the gap. The V gene's germline CDR1 is MNHNY and CDR2 SVGAGI (reference sequence). CDR3 length equals 13 residues. Libraries were prepared by immunoSEQ multiplex PCR; TCRdb keeps only in-frame clonotypes and omits some of them. The table has around 250,000 clones, around 80% seen once. The V call is TRBV6-6, the J call TRBJ1-5, with D possibly TRBD1 on 5 matching bases. The sequenced material came from PBMCs. This sequence originates from a woman aged 55-69 years with lung cancer. The CDR3 reads CASSYAGSQPQHF. CDR3 DNA: TGTGCCAGCAGTTACGCAGGGTCTCAGCCCCAGCATTTT.